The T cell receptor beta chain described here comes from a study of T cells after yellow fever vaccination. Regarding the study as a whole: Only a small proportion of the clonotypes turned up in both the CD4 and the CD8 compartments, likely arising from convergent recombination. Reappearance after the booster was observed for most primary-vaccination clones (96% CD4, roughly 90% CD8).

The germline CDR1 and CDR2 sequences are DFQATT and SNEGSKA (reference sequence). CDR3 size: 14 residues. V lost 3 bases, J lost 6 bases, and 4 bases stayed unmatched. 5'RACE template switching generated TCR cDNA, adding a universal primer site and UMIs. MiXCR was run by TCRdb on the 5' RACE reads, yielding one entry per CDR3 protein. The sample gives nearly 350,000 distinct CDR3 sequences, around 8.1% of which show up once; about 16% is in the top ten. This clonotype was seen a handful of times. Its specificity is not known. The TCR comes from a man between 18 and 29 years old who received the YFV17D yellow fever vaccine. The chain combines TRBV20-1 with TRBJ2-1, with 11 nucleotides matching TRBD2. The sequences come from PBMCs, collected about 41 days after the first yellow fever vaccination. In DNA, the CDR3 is TGCAGTGCTAGGAGACTAGCGGGACTCAATGAGCAGTTCTTC. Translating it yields CSARRLAGLNEQFF.